What follows are 5 T cell receptor beta chains derived from one specimen sequenced in a study of CD8+CD57+ T cells in acquired aplastic anemia. CDR3 and TCR beta VDJ profiling relied on genomic DNA as the template. TCRdb re-called the reads with MiXCR, one entry per CDR3 protein. This sample has around 150,000 distinct CDR3 sequences, with roughly 40% found just once. The sample consisted of sorted CD4+, CD8+, or CD8+CD57+ T cells (not recorded which) from PBMCs. The receptors derive from a human donor in good health, serving as a control.

CDR3 region: CSVRGYSYEQYF. The CDR3 DNA is TGCAGCGTCAGGGGCTACTCCTACGAGCAGTACTTC. The chain couples TRBV29-1 to TRBJ2-7; weak D call: TRBD1 (6 bases). CDR1 and CDR2 (germline): SQVTM, ANQGSEA. The CDR3 has 12 residues. V was clipped by 6 bases and J by 0 bases, with 9 bases between them.

This clonotype has only a few counts. The chain employs TRBV4-2 and TRBJ1-5; the D gene is possibly TRBD1 (6 bases). V lost 7 bases to trimming and J lost 0 bases, with 19 bases between them. There are 17 residues in the CDR3. Germline V CDR1 and CDR2: LGHNA, YNFKEQ. The CDR3 nucleotides read TGTGCCAGCAACCCCACCCCGACAGGTTATAGCAATCAGCCCCAGCATTTT. Translation gives CASNPTPTGYSNQPQHF.

This chain links TRBV11-2 with TRBJ2-1; D unclear. Trimming left V 3 bases short and J 0 bases short, with 12 bases between. Germline V gene sequence: CDR1 SGHAT, CDR2 FQNNGV. The CDR3 sequence is 16 residues long. CDR3 sequence reads: CASSFLRQSSYNEQFF. The CDR3 DNA reads as TGTGCCAGCAGCTTTTTACGTCAGAGCTCCTACAATGAGCAGTTCTTC. The full variable domain, with the rest looked up from reference TRBV11-2 and TRBJ2-1, is EAGVAQSPRYKIIEKRQSVAFWCNPISGHATLYWYQQILGQGPKLLIQFQNNGVVDDSQLPKDRFSAERLKGVDSTLKIQPAKLEDSAVYLCASSFLRQSSYNEQFFGPGTRLTVL.

This clonotype was counted a single time. The chain joins TRBV29-1 to TRBJ2-1; D not resolved. The CDR3 totals 14 residues. Looked up from germline, CDR1 is SQVTM and CDR2 is ANQGSEA. With 4 bases removed from V and 0 bases from J, the gap between germline ends came to 10 bases. The CDR3 sequence: CSVVRFASYNEQFF. The CDR3 nucleotides are TGCAGCGTTGTTCGGTTTGCCTCCTACAATGAGCAGTTCTTC.

The rearrangement uses TRBV30 and TRBJ1-1; a possible D gene is TRBD1 (5 bases). V was pared by 7 bases and J by 9 bases, with 27 bases between. Germline V gene data show CDR1 as GTSNPN and CDR2 as SVGIG (reference sequence). CDR3 length equals 15 residues. The CDR3 loop is CASLGQGQTISKAFF. The CDR3 DNA follows: TGTGCCTCCCTAGGGCAGGGCCAAACAATTTCGAAAGCTTTCTTT.